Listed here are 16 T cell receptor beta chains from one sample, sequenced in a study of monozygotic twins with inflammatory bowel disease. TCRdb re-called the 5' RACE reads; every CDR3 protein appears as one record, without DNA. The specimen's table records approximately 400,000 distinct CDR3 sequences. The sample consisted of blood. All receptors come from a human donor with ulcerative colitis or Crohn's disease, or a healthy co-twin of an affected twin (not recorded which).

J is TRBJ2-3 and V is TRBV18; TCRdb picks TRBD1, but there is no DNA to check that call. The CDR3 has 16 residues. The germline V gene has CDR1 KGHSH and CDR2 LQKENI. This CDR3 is CASSPPNRFSTDTQYF.

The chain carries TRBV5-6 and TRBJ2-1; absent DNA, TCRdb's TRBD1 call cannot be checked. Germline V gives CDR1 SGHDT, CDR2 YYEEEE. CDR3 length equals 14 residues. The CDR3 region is CASSLLKGGPEQFF. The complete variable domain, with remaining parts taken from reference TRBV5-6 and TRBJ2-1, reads DAGVTQSPTHLIKTRGQQVTLRCSPKSGHDTVSWYQQALGQGPQFIFQYYEEEERQRGNFPDRFSGHQFPNYSSELNVNALLLGDSALYLCASSLLKGGPEQFFGPGTRLTVL.

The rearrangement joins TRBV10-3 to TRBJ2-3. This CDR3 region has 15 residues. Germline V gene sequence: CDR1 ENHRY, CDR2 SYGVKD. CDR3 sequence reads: CAISESLTSTDTQYF.

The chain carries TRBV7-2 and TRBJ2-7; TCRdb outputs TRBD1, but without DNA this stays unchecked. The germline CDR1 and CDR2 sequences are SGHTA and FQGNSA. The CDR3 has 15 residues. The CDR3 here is CASSLEGTGGREQYF. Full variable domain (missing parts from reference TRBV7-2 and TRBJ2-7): GAGVSQSPSNKVTEKGKDVELRCDPISGHTALYWYRQSLGQGLEFLIYFQGNSAPDKSGLPSDRFSAERTGGSVSTLTIQRTQQEDSAVYLCASSLEGTGGREQYFGPGTRLTVT.

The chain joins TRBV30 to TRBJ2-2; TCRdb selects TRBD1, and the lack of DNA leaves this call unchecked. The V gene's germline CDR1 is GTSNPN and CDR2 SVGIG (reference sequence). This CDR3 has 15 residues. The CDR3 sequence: CAWSGGTANTGELFF.

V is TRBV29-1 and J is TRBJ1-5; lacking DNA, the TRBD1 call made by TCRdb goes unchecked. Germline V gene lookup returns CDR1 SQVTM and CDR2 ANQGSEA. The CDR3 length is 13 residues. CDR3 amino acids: CSVGQGSNQPQHF.

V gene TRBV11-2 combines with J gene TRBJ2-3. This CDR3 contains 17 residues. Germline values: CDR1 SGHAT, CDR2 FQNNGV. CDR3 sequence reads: CASSFVWSGSVTDTQYF.

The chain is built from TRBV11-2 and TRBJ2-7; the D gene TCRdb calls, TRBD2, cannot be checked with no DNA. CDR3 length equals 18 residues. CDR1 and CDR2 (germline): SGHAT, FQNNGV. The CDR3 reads CASSFDRRLAGVIYEQYF.

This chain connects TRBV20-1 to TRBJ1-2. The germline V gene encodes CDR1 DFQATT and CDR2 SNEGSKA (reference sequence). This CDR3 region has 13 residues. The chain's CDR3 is CSARDLDRRGYTF.

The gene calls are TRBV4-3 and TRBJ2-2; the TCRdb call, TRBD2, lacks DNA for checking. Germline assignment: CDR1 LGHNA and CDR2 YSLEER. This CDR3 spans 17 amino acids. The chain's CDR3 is CASSQDLAGGDTGELFF.

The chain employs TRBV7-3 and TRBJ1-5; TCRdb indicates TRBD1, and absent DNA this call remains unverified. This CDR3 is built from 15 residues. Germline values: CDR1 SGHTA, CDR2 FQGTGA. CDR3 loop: CAGQGALGGNQPQHF.

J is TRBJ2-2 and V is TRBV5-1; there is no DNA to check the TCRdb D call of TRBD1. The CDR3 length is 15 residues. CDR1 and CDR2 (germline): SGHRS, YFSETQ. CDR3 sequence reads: CASSLVAGETGELFF.

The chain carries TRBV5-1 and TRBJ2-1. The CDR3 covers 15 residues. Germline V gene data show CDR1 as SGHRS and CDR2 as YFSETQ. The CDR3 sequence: CASSLEGRTYNEQFF.

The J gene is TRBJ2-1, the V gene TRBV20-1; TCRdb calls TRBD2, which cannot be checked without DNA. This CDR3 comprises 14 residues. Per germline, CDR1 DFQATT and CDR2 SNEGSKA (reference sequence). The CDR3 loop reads CSAIPTSGNNEQFF.

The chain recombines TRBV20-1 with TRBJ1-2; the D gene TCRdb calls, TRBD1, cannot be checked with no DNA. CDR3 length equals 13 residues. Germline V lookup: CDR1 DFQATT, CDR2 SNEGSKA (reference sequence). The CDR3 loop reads CSAGERGLGGYTF.

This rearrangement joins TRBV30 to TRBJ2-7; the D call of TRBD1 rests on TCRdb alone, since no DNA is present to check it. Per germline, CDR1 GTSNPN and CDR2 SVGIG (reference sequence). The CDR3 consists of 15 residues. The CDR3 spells CAWKGTLGGSYEQYF.